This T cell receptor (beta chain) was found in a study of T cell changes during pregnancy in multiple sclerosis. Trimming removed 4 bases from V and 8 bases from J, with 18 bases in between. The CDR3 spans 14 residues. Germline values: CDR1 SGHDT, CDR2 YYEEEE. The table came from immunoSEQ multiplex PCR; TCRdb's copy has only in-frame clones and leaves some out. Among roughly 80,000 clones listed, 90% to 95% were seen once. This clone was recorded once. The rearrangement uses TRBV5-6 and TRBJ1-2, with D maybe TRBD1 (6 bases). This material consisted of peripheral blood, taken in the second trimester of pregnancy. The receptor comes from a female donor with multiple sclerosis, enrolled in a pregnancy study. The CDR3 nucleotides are TGTGCCAGCAGCGAGGGGATCAGGGGCGGAGGCTACACCTTC. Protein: CASSEGIRGGGYTF. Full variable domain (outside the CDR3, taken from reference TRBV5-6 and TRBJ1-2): DAGVTQSPTHLIKTRGQQVTLRCSPKSGHDTVSWYQQALGQGPQFIFQYYEEEERQRGNFPDRFSGHQFPNYSSELNVNALLLGDSALYLCASSEGIRGGGYTFGSGTRLTVV.